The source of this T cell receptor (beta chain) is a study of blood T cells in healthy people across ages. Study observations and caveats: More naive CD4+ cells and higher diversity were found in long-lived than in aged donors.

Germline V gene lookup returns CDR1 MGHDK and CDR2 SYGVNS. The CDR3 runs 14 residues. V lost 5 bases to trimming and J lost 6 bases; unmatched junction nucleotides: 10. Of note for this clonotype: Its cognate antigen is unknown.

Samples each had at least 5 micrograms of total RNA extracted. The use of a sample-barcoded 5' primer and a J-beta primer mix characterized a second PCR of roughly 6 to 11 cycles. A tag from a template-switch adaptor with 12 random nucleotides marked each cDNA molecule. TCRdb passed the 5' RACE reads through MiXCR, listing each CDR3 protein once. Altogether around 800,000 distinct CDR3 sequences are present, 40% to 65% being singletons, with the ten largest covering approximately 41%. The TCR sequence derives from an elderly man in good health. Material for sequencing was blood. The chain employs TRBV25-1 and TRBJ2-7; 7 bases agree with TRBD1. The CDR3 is CASSPGTVPSEQYF. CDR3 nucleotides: TGTGCCAGCAGTCCAGGGACAGTTCCCTCCGAGCAGTACTTC.